These 27 T cell receptor beta chains were all obtained from the same sample, sequenced in a study of prognosis after radiotherapy for stage I lung cancer. Template was genomic DNA; TCR beta CDR3 amplified in two multiplex PCR rounds. Primers targeting each individual TRBV and TRBJ gene were applied in first-round PCR. TCRdb redid the calling of the multiplex PCR reads with MiXCR, one entry per CDR3 protein. The sample contains roughly 32,000 distinct CDR3 sequences, around 40% of which appear only once. The starting material was PBMCs, obtained before or after stereotactic body radiation therapy (not recorded which). The receptors here all came from a donor aged 50 or older with non-small cell lung cancer.

At least ten counts were recorded for this clonotype. The chain carries TRBV6-1 and TRBJ1-1, with 7 nucleotides matching TRBD1. Germline V gene data show CDR1 as MNHNS and CDR2 as SASEGT. The CDR3 is 14 residues long. V lost 5 bases and J lost 7; bases outside the gene matches: 10. For the CDR3, the DNA is TGTGCCAGCAGTAAGACAGGGAAGAAAGGTGAAGCTTTCTTT. This codes for CASSKTGKKGEAFF.

This clonotype has ten or more counts. V is TRBV25-1 and J is TRBJ1-1; 7 bases fit TRBD1. The CDR3 extends over 16 amino acids. Trimming removed 10 bases from V and 1 base from J; junction bases left unmatched: 15. Per the germline V gene, CDR1 is MGHDK and CDR2 is SYGVNS. This CDR3 is CATKTGAGEENTEAFF. The CDR3 DNA sequence: TGTGCCACGAAAACAGGGGCCGGGGAGGAGAACACTGAAGCTTTCTTT.

This clonotype is medium-sized in the sample. The V and J genes are TRBV6-1 and TRBJ2-7; 10 bases are a match to TRBD1. Germline V gives CDR1 MNHNS, CDR2 SASEGT. V was pared by 7 bases and J by 4 bases, with 7 bases of the junction left unmatched. There are 14 residues in the CDR3. The CDR3 region has the DNA TGTGCCAGCACCGACAGGGGGCGTGGATACGAGCAGTACTTC. Its protein product is CASTDRGRGYEQYF.

The chain joins TRBV5-4 to TRBJ1-1, with 11 bases matching TRBD1. Germline V gene sequence: CDR1 SGHNT, CDR2 YYREEE (reference sequence). The CDR3 loop spans 13 amino acids. The J segment lost 6 bases and the V segment lost 10 bases, leaving 8 bases of the junction unmatched. CDR3 region: CAGLGQGDPEAFF. CDR3 DNA sequence: TGTGCCGGTTTGGGACAGGGGGACCCTGAAGCTTTCTTT. Full variable domain (outside the CDR3, taken from reference TRBV5-4 and TRBJ1-1): ETGVTQSPTHLIKTRGQQVTLRCSSQSGHNTVSWYQQALGQGPQFIFQYYREEENGRGNFPPRFSGLQFPNYSSELNVNALELDDSALYLCAGLGQGDPEAFFGQGTRLTVV.

This clonotype was recorded only once. This chain uses TRBV5-4 with TRBJ2-7; 8 bases map to TRBD2. Germline V gene lookup returns CDR1 SGHNT and CDR2 YYREEE (reference sequence). V lost 1 base and J lost 4; bases outside the gene matches: 4. The CDR3 runs 14 residues. The CDR3 loop is CASSLSGGPYEQYF. The CDR3 DNA sequence: TGTGCCAGCAGCTTGTCGGGAGGGCCTTACGAGCAGTACTTC.

With respect to this clonotype: A read error is the likely source, as a far larger clone sits one nucleotide away. The rearrangement links TRBV7-3 to TRBJ1-2; D gene ambiguous. The CDR3 runs 13 residues. Trimming cost V 2 bases and J 6 bases, with 10 bases left between them. Germline CDR1 SGHTA, CDR2 FQGTGA. For the CDR3, the DNA is TGTGCCAGCAGCTTAGTAGGTGGGCATGGCTACACCTTC. Residues: CASSLVGGHGYTF.

As for this clonotype: This likely traces to a read error, being one base from a far larger clone. The chain couples TRBV27 to TRBJ1-6; D not resolved. Germline CDR1 MNHEY, CDR2 SMNVEV (reference sequence). The CDR3 has 18 residues. Trimming removed 7 bases at V and 4 bases at J, with 23 bases between. The CDR3 sequence: CASIAVEEDHRYNSPLHF. For the CDR3, the DNA is TGTGCCAGCATTGCGGTAGAGGAGGACCATAGGTATAATTCACCCCTCCACTTT.

The chain combines TRBV6-2 or TRBV6-3 with TRBJ2-7; D is perhaps TRBD1 (5 bases). Deletions cut 7 bases from V and 2 bases from J, with 18 bases between. This CDR3 spans 15 amino acids. CDR1 and CDR2 from the germline V gene are MNHEY and SVGEGT. CDR3: CASIPLATGTYEQYF. The CDR3 DNA sequence: TGTGCCAGCATACCCCTGGCAACAGGAACCTACGAGCAGTACTTC.

The chain links TRBV3-1 to TRBJ1-4; a weak D match, TRBD1 (5 bases). The CDR3 contains 14 residues. V was cut by 7 bases and J by 4 bases, with 13 bases left in between. Looked up from germline, CDR1 is LGHDT and CDR2 is YNNKEL (reference sequence). DNA for the CDR3: TGTGCCAGCACCCAGCTCGACAGTAATGAAAAACTGTTTTTT. Amino acid sequence: CASTQLDSNEKLFF. Based on the CDR3 plus reference TRBV3-1 and TRBJ1-4, the full variable domain is DTAVSQTPKYLVTQMGNDKSIKCEQNLGHDTMYWYKQDSKKFLKIMFSYNNKELIINETVPNRFSPKSPDKAHLNLHINSLELGDSAVYFCASTQLDSNEKLFFGSGTQLSVL.

In its sample, this clonotype ranks as medium-sized. The chain uses TRBV28 and TRBJ1-2; possible D gene TRBD1, 5 bases. Trimming took off 6 bases at V and 0 bases at J, with 17 bases between the two ends. CDR3 size: 16 residues. Germline CDR1 reads MDHEN; CDR2 reads SYDVKM. The CDR3 protein is CASRPTGALANYGYTF. The DNA for the CDR3 is TGTGCCAGCAGGCCGACCGGGGCCTTAGCTAACTATGGCTACACCTTC.

This clonotype occurred many times. This chain links TRBV11-2 with TRBJ2-3; 7 nucleotides match TRBD2. There are 15 residues in the CDR3. Unmatched junction bases numbered 4, after V lost 1 base and J lost 3 bases. Germline V gene data show CDR1 as SGHAT and CDR2 as FQNNGV. The CDR3, as DNA: TGTGCCAGCAGCTTAGTGGTGGGGGGGACAGATACGCAGTATTTT. Amino acids: CASSLVVGGTDTQYF.

Regarding this clonotype: A far larger clone is one base from this, pointing to a likely read error. The rearrangement uses TRBV6-5 and TRBJ1-2; D may be TRBD1 (5 bases). Trimming removed 6 bases from V and 1 base from J, with 15 bases in between. There are 15 residues in the CDR3. Germline V gene lookup returns CDR1 MNHEY and CDR2 SVGAGI. CDR3 DNA: TGTGCCAGCAGCTCGGCTTCCCAGGGTAACTATGGCTACACCTTC. It codes for CASSSASQGNYGYTF.

By share, this clonotype ranks as medium-sized. The chain is built from TRBV20-1 and TRBJ1-1; D remains ambiguous. Per the germline V gene, CDR1 is DFQATT and CDR2 is SNEGSKA (reference sequence). The CDR3 sequence is 12 residues long. V lost 3 bases, J lost 2 bases, and 7 bases lay in between. In nucleotides, the CDR3 is TGCAGTGCTAGGTCCTCAAACACTGAAGCTTTCTTT. Translated: CSARSSNTEAFF.

This clonotype was counted many times. The rearrangement uses TRBV3-1 and TRBJ2-7; D may be TRBD2 (5 bases). Deletions cut 1 base from V and 6 bases from J, with 16 bases between. The CDR3 runs 15 residues. The germline gives CDR1 LGHDT, CDR2 YNNKEL (reference sequence). The CDR3 loop reads CASSQGQTPSREQYF. In DNA, the CDR3 is TGTGCCAGCAGCCAAGGACAAACCCCTAGCCGCGAGCAGTACTTC.

The sample holds many counts of this clonotype. For the CDR3, the DNA is TGTGCCAGTAGTATTGAAGGGCGAATTAACTATGGCTACACCTTC. Translating gives CASSIEGRINYGYTF. V is TRBV19 and J is TRBJ1-2; D call uncertain. The CDR3 loop spans 15 amino acids. Germline-derived CDR1 and CDR2 are LNHDA and SQIVND (reference sequence). Deletions cut 3 bases from V and 1 base from J, with 12 bases between.

About this clonotype: This could be a read error, since a much larger clone is one nucleotide away. The J gene is TRBJ1-5, the V gene TRBV7-2, with D possibly TRBD1 on 5 matching bases. This CDR3 contains 17 residues. From germline, CDR1 is SGHTA and CDR2 FQGNSA. DNA of the CDR3: TGTTCCAGCAGCTTGTCGTACAGGAACCTCTTGTACCAGCCCCAGCATTTT. This gives the protein CSSSLSYRNLLYQPQHF.

With regard to this clonotype: This may be a read error: a much more frequent sequence differs by one nucleotide. The DNA of the CDR3 is TGTGCCAGCAGTTTAGACAGGCTAGCCAAAAACACTCAGTACTTC. Protein product: CASSLDRLAKNTQYF. The rearrangement joins TRBV28 to TRBJ2-4, with D perhaps matching TRBD1 (6 bases). There are 15 residues in the CDR3. Germline CDR1 reads MDHEN; CDR2 reads SYDVKM.

This clonotype was seen ten or more times. This chain joins TRBV29-1 and TRBJ1-1; D gene unclear. The V end lost 4 bases, the J end lost 2 bases, and 8 bases lay between the germline ends. The CDR3 loop spans 12 amino acids. Germline V gene data show CDR1 as SQVTM and CDR2 as ANQGSEA. CDR3 sequence (DNA): TGCAGCGTTGTCCGGGTCAACACTGAAGCTTTCTTT. This sequence encodes CSVVRVNTEAFF.

This clonotype was counted between two and nine times. Since a much larger clone is just one base distant, this may be a read error. This chain links TRBV5-6 with TRBJ2-5, with TRBD1 matching 7 bases. V gave up 3 bases and J gave up 5 bases; unmatched junction bases: 10. The CDR3 is made up of 15 amino acids. The germline V gene has CDR1 SGHDT and CDR2 YYEEEE. CDR3 region: CASSWVPRGQETQYF. CDR3 DNA sequence: TGTGCCAGCAGCTGGGTGCCAAGGGGGCAGGAGACCCAGTACTTC.

This chain connects TRBV6-2 or TRBV6-3 to TRBJ2-1, with 13 bases matching TRBD2. Germline CDR1 is MNHEY and CDR2 is SVGEGT. There are 17 residues in the CDR3. Trimming cost V 7 bases and J 0 bases; bases outside gene matches: 6. The CDR3 DNA reads as TGTGCCAGCATGGCCGGGACTAGCGGGACCTCCTACAATGAGCAGTTCTTC. Its translation: CASMAGTSGTSYNEQFF.

Ten or more counts support this clonotype. The rearrangement links TRBV10-3 to TRBJ1-1; 9 nucleotides line up with TRBD1. V lost 6 bases and J lost 5; bases outside the gene matches: 7. Per germline, CDR1 ENHRY and CDR2 SYGVKD. The CDR3 has 14 residues. Here the CDR3 reads CAISDRGEGTEAFF. DNA for the CDR3: TGTGCCATCAGCGACAGGGGGGAAGGAACTGAAGCTTTCTTT.

This clonotype was recorded many times. This CDR3 is CASSQDRPNEKLFF. Written as DNA, the CDR3 is TGTGCCAGCAGCCAAGACAGGCCTAATGAAAAACTGTTTTTT. V usage is TRBV3-1 and J usage is TRBJ1-4; D is unclear. The CDR3 covers 14 residues. CDR1 is LGHDT and CDR2 is YNNKEL in the germline V gene (reference sequence). V lost 0 bases and J 3 bases, leaving 5 bases between the germline ends.

By sample share, this clonotype is medium-sized (0.01 to 0.1%). The gene calls are TRBV6-5 and TRBJ1-6, with TRBD1 identical over 7 bases. The CDR3 consists of 15 residues. CDR1 and CDR2 (germline): MNHEY, SVGAGI. Trimming removed 3 bases from V and 12 bases from J; junction bases left unmatched: 11. The CDR3 sequence is CASSYVPLTGEPLHF. The CDR3 DNA follows: TGTGCCAGCAGTTATGTTCCTCTAACAGGGGAACCCCTCCACTTT.

The J gene is TRBJ2-7, the V gene TRBV6-1; D is perhaps TRBD1 (6 bases). The CDR3 totals 15 residues. CDR1 is MNHNS and CDR2 is SASEGT in the germline V gene. Trimming took 6 bases from V and 2 from J, leaving 17 bases between them. The CDR3 loop is CASSKPGQATYEQYF. The CDR3 DNA is TGTGCCAGCAGCAAGCCGGGACAAGCCACCTACGAGCAGTACTTC.

As for this clonotype: The junction departs from the called germline gene at one end, perhaps through a read error. The gene calls are TRBV6-1 and TRBJ2-7; D tentatively fits TRBD1 or TRBD2 (7 bases each). This CDR3 has 14 amino acids. Per the germline V gene, CDR1 is MNHNS and CDR2 is SASEGT. In nucleotides, the CDR3 is TGTGCCAGCAGGGGAGGGACAGACCCCTACGAGAAGTACTTC. Translating gives CASRGGTDPYEKYF.

V gene TRBV24-1 combines with J gene TRBJ2-3; tentatively, D is TRBD1 (6 bases). Germline V gene data show CDR1 as KGHDR and CDR2 as SFDVKD. This CDR3 is 17 amino acids long. V lost 4 bases, J lost 3 bases, and 19 bases lay in between. DNA for the CDR3: TGTGCCACCAGTGACGCCGCGGACAGCGGTTATACAGATACGCAGTATTTT. Translated, it gives CATSDAADSGYTDTQYF.

The chain joins TRBV5-1 to TRBJ2-7, with D possibly being TRBD1 or TRBD2 (5 bases each). The length of the CDR3 is 16 residues. Germline values: CDR1 SGHRS, CDR2 YFSETQ. Trimming pared 0 bases from V and 6 bases from J, leaving 19 bases between. CDR3 amino acids: CASSLVLSVGVFEQYF. CDR3 nucleotides: TGCGCCAGCAGCTTGGTCTTAAGCGTGGGGGTTTTCGAGCAGTACTTC.